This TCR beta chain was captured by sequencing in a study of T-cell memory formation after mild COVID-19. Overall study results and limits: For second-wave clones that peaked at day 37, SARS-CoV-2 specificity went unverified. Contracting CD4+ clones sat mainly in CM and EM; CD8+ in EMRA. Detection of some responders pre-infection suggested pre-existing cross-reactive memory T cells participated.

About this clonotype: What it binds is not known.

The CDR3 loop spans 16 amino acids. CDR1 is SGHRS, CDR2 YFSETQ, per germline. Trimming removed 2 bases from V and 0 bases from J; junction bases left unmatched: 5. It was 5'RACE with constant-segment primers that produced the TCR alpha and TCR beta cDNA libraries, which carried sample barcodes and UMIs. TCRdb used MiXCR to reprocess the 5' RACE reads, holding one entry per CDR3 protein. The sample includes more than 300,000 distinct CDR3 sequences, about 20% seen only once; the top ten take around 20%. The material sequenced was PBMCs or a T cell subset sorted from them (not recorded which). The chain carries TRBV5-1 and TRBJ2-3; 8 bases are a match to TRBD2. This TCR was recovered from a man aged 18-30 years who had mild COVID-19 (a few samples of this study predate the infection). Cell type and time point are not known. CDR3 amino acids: CASSFGLAGSTDTQYF. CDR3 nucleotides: TGCGCCAGCAGCTTCGGGCTAGCGGGCAGCACAGATACGCAGTATTTT. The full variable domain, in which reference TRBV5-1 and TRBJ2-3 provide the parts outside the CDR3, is KAGVTQTPRYLIKTRGQQVTLSCSPISGHRSVSWYQQTPGQGLQFLFEYFSETQRNKGNFPGRFSGRQFSNSRSEMNVSTLELGDSALYLCASSFGLAGSTDTQYFGPGTRLTVL.